The rows below give T cell receptor beta chains drawn from one sample of a study of post-analysis software for immune sequencing data. TCRdb re-analysed the PCR reads in MiXCR, keeping a single row per CDR3 protein. The sample carries roughly 800,000 distinct CDR3 sequences, around 50% recorded once. Sequencing was done on a sample of blood. The receptors shown here come from a girl aged 10 to 17 with multiple sclerosis. The CDR3 runs from the conserved cysteine through the conserved F or W. The D gene is left open where the match is weak. Not every row has a clone size; where given, it reads once, few, many or a size class.

j_call d_call v_call clone_size cdr3_nt cdr3_aa
TRBJ2-6 NA TRBV7-3 NA TGTGCCAGCAGCCGGGCGGACCTCCCCTTACGCTCTGGGGCCAACGTCCTGACTTTC CASSRADLPLRSGANVLTF
TRBJ2-5 NA TRBV6-6 NA TGTGCCAGCAGTCTTTACTTGAAAGAGACCCAGTACTTC CASSLYLKETQYF
TRBJ2-4 NA TRBV7-8 NA TGTGCCAGCAGCTTAGGTCGGGAGAGCCTAAAAAACATTCAGTACTTC CASSLGRESLKNIQYF
TRBJ2-7 TRBD1 TRBV4-1 NA TGCGCCAGCAGCCAGATGACCATGGGACAGGGGAGGTACGAGCAGTACTTC CASSQMTMGQGRYEQYF
TRBJ2-1 TRBD2 TRBV2 NA TGTGCCAGCAGATCCGACGGGGGGTTACCCTACAATGAGCAGTTCTTC CASRSDGGLPYNEQFF
TRBJ2-7 NA TRBV7-6 few TGTGCCAGCAGCTTAAGAGGTCTAGGCTACGAGCAGTACTTC CASSLRGLGYEQYF
TRBJ2-4 TRBD2 TRBV9 NA TGTGCCAGCAGCACCCATCAGGCCGGGGGGCAGTACTTC CASSTHQAGGQYF
TRBJ1-5 NA TRBV6-6 NA TGTGCCAGCAGTTACTCCCCGGCGGGGGCGGATCAGCCCCAGCATTTT CASSYSPAGADQPQHF
TRBJ2-2 NA TRBV9 NA TGTGCCAGCAGCGTAGGGGCGGGGGCCAGAGACACCGGGGAGCTGTTTTTT CASSVGAGARDTGELFF
TRBJ2-1 NA TRBV12-5 NA TGTGCTAGTGGTTTTCGCTCGTCTTACAATGAGCAGTTCTTC CASGFRSSYNEQFF
TRBJ2-7 TRBD1 TRBV29-1 NA TGCAGCGTTGAAACAGGGGTGTTCTACGAGCAGTACTTC CSVETGVFYEQYF
TRBJ2-7 TRBD1 TRBV10-3 NA TGTGCCAGCAAAGAGGGGGACAGGTACTCCTACGAGCAGTACTTC CASKEGDRYSYEQYF
TRBJ2-1 TRBD2 TRBV7-2 NA TGTGCCAGCAGCCCCGGGACTAGCGGGAGAGTCCAGTTCTTC CASSPGTSGRVQFF
TRBJ2-1 TRBD2 TRBV20-1 NA TGCAGTGCAGCCCTTGGGGGAGGGCCTGGGGAGCAGTTCTTC CSAALGGGPGEQFF
TRBJ2-1 TRBD2 TRBV5-1 NA TGCGCCAGCAACCCCGGGACTAGCCCCTACGAGCAGTTCTTC CASNPGTSPYEQFF
TRBJ2-3 NA TRBV11-3 NA TGTGCCAGCAGCTTAGATGTGGGGAGAAGCACAGATACGCAGTATTTT CASSLDVGRSTDTQYF
TRBJ1-1 NA TRBV29-1 NA TGCAGCGCCATCCCGGCGACGACTAAAAGGGACACTGAAGCTTTCTTT CSAIPATTKRDTEAFF
TRBJ2-7 NA TRBV6-1 NA TGTGCCAGCAAGAGAGGACTGAGCTCCTACGAGCAGTACTTC CASKRGLSSYEQYF
TRBJ2-7 NA TRBV5-1 NA TGCGCCGGCAGCCTGGGGTTGAGGGCTGACGAGCAGTACTTC CAGSLGLRADEQYF
TRBJ2-1 TRBD2 TRBV5-1 few TGCGCCAGCAGCCCTACCCTCAGCGGGGGCTCCTACAATGAGCAGTTCTTC CASSPTLSGGSYNEQFF
TRBJ2-4 NA TRBV24-1 NA TGTGCCGAACTACAGGAACGCTTAAAAAACATTCAGTACTTC CAELQERLKNIQYF
TRBJ2-7 NA TRBV25-1 NA TGTGCCAGCAGTGGGGCGGCGGGGACCTACGAGCAGTACTTC CASSGAAGTYEQYF
TRBJ1-1 NA TRBV7-2 NA TGTGCCAGCAGCTCCGTGGGACGCACTGAAGCTTTCTTT CASSSVGRTEAFF
TRBJ2-4 NA TRBV6-1 few TGTGCCAGCGGAGACTCCGGGATCCCTCTAAACATTCAGTACTTC CASGDSGIPLNIQYF
TRBJ2-3 NA TRBV7-9 NA TGTGCCAGCAGCTTAGATGGACAGCAAAGGTTGGATACGCAGTATTTT CASSLDGQQRLDTQYF
TRBJ1-2 TRBD1 TRBV20-1 few TGCAGTGCTATCCAGGGGGAAGATGGCTACACCTTC CSAIQGEDGYTF
TRBJ2-7 TRBD2 TRBV3-1 NA TGTGCCAGCAGCCAAGAAGGCGGGAGGGCAGTTTACGAGCAGTACTTC CASSQEGGRAVYEQYF
TRBJ1-5 NA TRBV12-3/TRBV12-4 NA TGTGCCAGCAGTGACCGGAGCAATCAGCCCCAGCATTTT CASSDRSNQPQHF
TRBJ2-1 TRBD2 TRBV3-1 NA TGTGCCAGCAGCCCAGCGGGGGGGCCCTTTGAGCAGTTCTTC CASSPAGGPFEQFF
TRBJ2-5 NA TRBV9 NA TGTGCCAGCAGCCCCCGCAGGGAAGGGAAGACCCAGTACTTC CASSPRREGKTQYF
TRBJ2-7 TRBD2 TRBV12-3/TRBV12-4 few TGTGCCAGCAGTCAAGGGACTAGCGGGGGGTACGAGCAGTACTTC CASSQGTSGGYEQYF
TRBJ2-4 NA TRBV7-9 NA TGTGCCAGCAGCGAAGGAGGGAAAGTCAATTCCCTAGCCAAAAACATTCAGTACTTC CASSEGGKVNSLAKNIQYF
TRBJ1-2 TRBD1 TRBV20-1 NA TGCAGTGCTAGTTCTACGGGGACAGGGAGCAACTATGGCTACACCTTC CSASSTGTGSNYGYTF
TRBJ2-3 NA TRBV5-1 NA TGCGCCAGCGGAAGGCCCCCTCCGGGGGAAGATACAGATACGCAGTATTTT CASGRPPPGEDTDTQYF
TRBJ2-7 NA TRBV11-1 NA TGTGCCAGCAGCTTTTCACTGCCCTCCTACGAGCAGTACTTC CASSFSLPSYEQYF
TRBJ1-2 TRBD1 TRBV4-1 few TGCGCCAGCGGCCAGACCGCACAGGGGGCTACTGGCTACACCTTC CASGQTAQGATGYTF
TRBJ2-1 NA TRBV28 few TGTGCCAGCAGCCCCTCCGCCTACAATGAGCAGTTCTTC CASSPSAYNEQFF
TRBJ2-7 NA TRBV5-1 NA TGCGCCAGCCGTCAGGACAGTGGCGGCTACGAGCAGTACTTC CASRQDSGGYEQYF
TRBJ2-7 NA TRBV18 NA TGTGTCAGCTCACCACTATTACAGGTGGGCGAGCAGTACTTC CVSSPLLQVGEQYF
TRBJ1-1 NA TRBV7-3 NA TGTGCCAGCAGCTTAGAACCGAGAATGGCTTTCTTT CASSLEPRMAFF
TRBJ1-1 NA TRBV7-2 NA TGTGCCAGCAGCCGTACTCTGGTGAACACTGAAGCTTTCTTT CASSRTLVNTEAFF
TRBJ2-5 NA TRBV10-3 few TGTGCCATCAGTGAGCAAAGCCTAAGTAGGGAGACCCAGTACTTC CAISEQSLSRETQYF
TRBJ2-3 NA TRBV27 NA TGTGCCAGCAGTTTATTTGGGGGTGGCACAGATACGCAGTATTTT CASSLFGGGTDTQYF
TRBJ2-1 NA TRBV12-3/TRBV12-4 few TGTGCCAGCAGTTTAGGGCAGCAACCCTACAATGAGCAGTTCTTC CASSLGQQPYNEQFF
TRBJ1-4 NA TRBV4-2 NA TGTGCCAGCAGCCAAAACCGTGGGGAAAAACTGTTTTTT CASSQNRGEKLFF
TRBJ1-5 NA TRBV15 few TGTGCCACCAGCAGAGCAAACCAGGCGGTTTATAGCAATCAGCCCCAGCATTTT CATSRANQAVYSNQPQHF
TRBJ2-1 TRBD2 TRBV5-1 NA TGCGCCAGCAGCTTGGGCCTAGCGGTAGGCAATGAGCAGTTCTTC CASSLGLAVGNEQFF
TRBJ2-4 NA TRBV5-1 few TGCGCCAGCAGCTCCGGGACGGCACCCGGCAAAAACATTCAGTACTTC CASSSGTAPGKNIQYF
TRBJ1-2 NA TRBV27 NA TGTGCCAGCAGAAGTCGACAGGCTACTAACTATGGCTACACCTTC CASRSRQATNYGYTF
TRBJ2-5 TRBD2 TRBV20-1 NA TGCGCCCATACTAGCGGGAGATCACGTGCGGAGACCCAGTACTTC CAHTSGRSRAETQYF
TRBJ2-2 NA TRBV7-9 few TGTGCCGGCAGCTTCGAGGGGGGGCGTACCGGGGAGCTGTTTTTT CAGSFEGGRTGELFF
TRBJ2-7 NA TRBV29-1 NA TGCAGCGTTGAAGATCCAGGCAGAGACGAGCAGTACTTC CSVEDPGRDEQYF
TRBJ2-3 TRBD2 TRBV13 NA TGTGTCAGCAGCCACGGGACTAGCGGCGATACGCAGTATTTT CVSSHGTSGDTQYF
TRBJ1-2 NA TRBV20-1 NA TGCAGTGCCGTAGTAGGCGGGGATGGCTACACCTTC CSAVVGGDGYTF
TRBJ2-3 TRBD2 TRBV7-2 NA TGTGCCAGCAGTCCCCGACTAGCGGATACAGATACGCAGTATTTT CASSPRLADTDTQYF
TRBJ2-7 NA TRBV27 few TGTGCCAGCAGTTTAGCAGGGAGGGAGCAGTACTTC CASSLAGREQYF
TRBJ2-5 NA TRBV28 NA TGTGCCAGCAGTTCTCTTGTTCTGGAGACCCAGTACTTC CASSSLVLETQYF
TRBJ2-7 NA TRBV30 NA TGTGCCTGGAGTCATGGCCACGAGCAGTACTTC CAWSHGHEQYF
TRBJ2-5 NA TRBV7-7 once TGTGCTAGCAGCTTAGCCCTGGGCAGACACGAGACCCAGTACTTC CASSLALGRHETQYF